Listed below are T cell receptor beta chains from one sample, sequenced in a study of chemoradiotherapy in HPV16-positive cancers. Clones were sequenced by immunoSEQ multiplex PCR, and TCRdb holds only the in-frame ones, with some missing. The data contain roughly 1,800 clones, about four fifths of them singletons. The sample consisted of tumor tissue, taken from a patient who underwent chemoradiotherapy. Receptors were obtained from a human donor with HPV-associated anogenital cancer. Both conserved end residues are part of each CDR3. D genes are given only for firm matches. Size tells how often a clone was seen (once, few, many) or the class of an expanded clone, and some rows leave it out.

>TRBV6-1|NA|TRBJ2-2|16|once
TGTGCCAGCAGTGAATTTTCGGGACGGAACACCGGGGAGCTGTTTTTT
CASSEFSGRNTGELFF
>TRBV30|NA|TRBJ1-2|14|NA
TGTGCCTGGAGTGTAGGGCGGGGGATCTATGGCTACACCTTC
CAWSVGRGIYGYTF
>TRBV6-5|NA|TRBJ2-5|14|NA
TGTGCCAGCAGTCTTTCTGGAGGGGCAGAGACCCAGTACTTC
CASSLSGGAETQYF
>TRBV7-2|TRBD1|TRBJ1-1|17|NA
TGTGCCAGCAGCCGAGGACAGGGGGGTCCCATGAACACTGAAGCTTTCTTT
CASSRGQGGPMNTEAFF
>TRBV29-1|NA|TRBJ2-2|13|NA
TGCAGCGTTGAAGGGTTTAACACCGGGGAGCTGTTTTTT
CSVEGFNTGELFF
>TRBV5-6|NA|TRBJ2-1|14|once
TGTGCCAGCAGCTTGGGTAGAAACTACAATGAGCAGTTCTTC
CASSLGRNYNEQFF
>TRBV6-1|TRBD2|TRBJ2-5|16|NA
TGTGCCAGCAGTGAACGCGGGGGAGGGGCGGCAGAGACCCAGTACTTC
CASSERGGGAAETQYF
>TRBV10-2|NA|TRBJ1-5|13|NA
TGCGCCAGCAGTGGGACAGATAATCAGCCCCAGCATTTT
CASSGTDNQPQHF
>TRBV27|TRBD1|TRBJ1-4|15|large
TGTGCCAGCAGCTCCCCCAGGACAGGACTTGAAAAACTGTTTTTT
CASSSPRTGLEKLFF
>TRBV6-5|TRBD1|TRBJ1-6|14|NA
TGTGCCAGCAGGGCGGGGACAGAGAATTCACCCCTCCACTTT
CASRAGTENSPLHF
>TRBV14|NA|TRBJ1-6|13|once
TGTGCCAGCAGCCAAGAACTGGATTCACCCCTCCACTTT
CASSQELDSPLHF
>TRBV7-9|NA|TRBJ2-6|16|NA
TGTGCCAGCAGCTCAGGGAGAAGCTCTGGGGCCAACGTCCTGACTTTC
CASSSGRSSGANVLTF
>TRBV5-4|NA|TRBJ2-3|14|NA
TGTGCCAGCAGCCCGGAGGCAGTCACAGATACGCAGTATTTT
CASSPEAVTDTQYF
>TRBV20-1|NA|TRBJ2-7|11|NA
TGCAGTGCTAGAGCCGAAACCGAGCAGTACTTC
CSARAETEQYF
>TRBV6-5|TRBD2|TRBJ2-3|15|NA
TGTGCCAGCGGACTAGCGGGACTTGATGTAGATACGCAGTATTTT
CASGLAGLDVDTQYF
>TRBV4-1|TRBD2|TRBJ2-3|18|few
TGCGCCAGCAGGCAGAGTCTGTCGGTAGCGGGAGACCCAGATACGCAGTATTTT
CASRQSLSVAGDPDTQYF
>TRBV30|TRBD1|TRBJ1-6|15|NA
TGTGCCTGGAGCGCTGCCGGGACAGAGAATTCACCCCTCCACTTT
CAWSAAGTENSPLHF
>TRBV6-4|NA|TRBJ1-1|15|NA
TGTGCCAGCAGCCAGACGGGTTCACTATACACTGAAGCTTTCTTT
CASSQTGSLYTEAFF
>TRBV7-8|TRBD2|TRBJ2-7|16|once
TGTGCCAGCAGCTCCCGACAAACTAGCGGGGGCTACGAGCAGTACTTC
CASSSRQTSGGYEQYF
>TRBV19|NA|TRBJ1-5|13|once
TGTGCCAGCGGTCCCCCAAGCAATCAGCCCCAGCATTTT
CASGPPSNQPQHF
>TRBV7-9|TRBD1|TRBJ2-1|16|once
TGTGCCAGCAGTTCTACCCCGGGACAGGGGGCCGATGAGCAGTTCTTC
CASSSTPGQGADEQFF
>TRBV29-1|NA|TRBJ2-2|14|NA
TGCAGCGTTGAGGTCGGGACTGCGATCGGGGAGCTGTTTTTT
CSVEVGTAIGELFF
>TRBV9|NA|TRBJ2-7|13|NA
TGTGCCAGCAGCGTAGAGGGTAGCGGAGAGCAGTACTTC
CASSVEGSGEQYF
>TRBV7-2|TRBD2|TRBJ2-7|16|NA
TGTGCCAGGAGCGTATGGGCTAGCGGGACTACCTACGAGCAGTACTTC
CARSVWASGTTYEQYF
>TRBV15|TRBD2|TRBJ2-5|17|NA
TGTGCCACCAGCAGAGATTTTAGCGGGATTACTCAAGAGACCCAGTACTTC
CATSRDFSGITQETQYF
>TRBV18|TRBD1|TRBJ1-4|19|NA
TGTGCCAGCTCACCAAGCGGGGGACAGGGGGCGGCCATGGACGAAAAACTGTTTTTT
CASSPSGGQGAAMDEKLFF
>TRBV7-2|NA|TRBJ2-5|15|NA
TGTGCCAGCAGAGCGGACTGGAATTTTGGGGAGACCCAGTACTTC
CASRADWNFGETQYF
>TRBV6-4|NA|TRBJ2-4|12|NA
TGTGCCAGCAGTGACAGGGAAAACATTCAGTACTTC
CASSDRENIQYF
>TRBV4-3|NA|TRBJ1-3|18|NA
TGCGCCAGCAGCCAAGGGTCTATACGCCGCGGGACCGGAAACACCATATATTTT
CASSQGSIRRGTGNTIYF
>TRBV10-3|NA|TRBJ1-5|12|NA
TGTGCCATCAGTAACAGCAATCAGCCCCAGCATTTT
CAISNSNQPQHF
>TRBV5-4|TRBD1|TRBJ1-1|15|NA
TGTGCCAGCAGCCTATCGACAGGGGGGAACACTGAAGCTTTCTTT
CASSLSTGGNTEAFF
>TRBV6-5|NA|TRBJ2-2|13|NA
TGTGCCACCCTAGCCCTAAACACCGGGGAGCTGTTTTTT
CATLALNTGELFF
>TRBV19|TRBD2|TRBJ2-7|12|NA
TGTGCCAGTAGTATGGGAGGGAACGAGCAGTACTTC
CASSMGGNEQYF
>TRBV4-1|TRBD1|TRBJ2-7|14|NA
TGCGCCAGCAGCCAAGGATTTCGGACAGGGAGTATGAACTTC
CASSQGFRTGSMNF
>TRBV6-6|TRBD1|TRBJ1-2|15|NA
TGTGCCAGCAGTTACCGGGACAGGGTACTGTATGGCTACACCTTC
CASSYRDRVLYGYTF
>TRBV6-5|NA|TRBJ1-5|14|NA
TGTGCCAGCAGTCCTGGTAATAGCAATCAGCCCCAGCATTTT
CASSPGNSNQPQHF
>TRBV14|NA|TRBJ1-2|16|NA
TGTGCCAGCAGCCCTCAGGGCGGGGGGCTTGGCTATGGCTACACCTTC
CASSPQGGGLGYGYTF
>TRBV6-1|TRBD2|TRBJ2-1|16|NA
TGTGCCAGCAGTGAAAGAAGCGGGAGGGCCAGGAATGAGCAGTTCTTC
CASSERSGRARNEQFF
>TRBV9|NA|TRBJ1-6|13|NA
TGTGCCAGCAGCGTAGGGAGTAATTCACCCCTCCACTTT
CASSVGSNSPLHF